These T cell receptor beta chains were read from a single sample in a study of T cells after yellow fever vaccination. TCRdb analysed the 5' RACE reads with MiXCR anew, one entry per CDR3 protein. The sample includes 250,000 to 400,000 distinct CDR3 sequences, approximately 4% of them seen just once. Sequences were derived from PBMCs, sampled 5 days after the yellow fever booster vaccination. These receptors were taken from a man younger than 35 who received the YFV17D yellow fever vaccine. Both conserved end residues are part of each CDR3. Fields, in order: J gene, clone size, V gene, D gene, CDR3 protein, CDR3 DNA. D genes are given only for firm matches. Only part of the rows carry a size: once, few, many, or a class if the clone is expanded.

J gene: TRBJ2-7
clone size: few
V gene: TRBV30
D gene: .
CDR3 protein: CAWSKGYEQYF
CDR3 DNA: TGTGCCTGGAGCAAGGGCTACGAGCAGTACTTC

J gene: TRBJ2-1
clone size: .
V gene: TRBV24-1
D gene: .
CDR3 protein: CATSFDSNEQFF
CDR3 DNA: TGTGCCACCAGTTTCGATAGCAATGAGCAGTTCTTC

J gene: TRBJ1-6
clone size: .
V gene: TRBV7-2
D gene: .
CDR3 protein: CASSSVNSPLHF
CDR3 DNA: TGTGCCAGCAGCTCGGTCAATTCACCCCTCCACTTT

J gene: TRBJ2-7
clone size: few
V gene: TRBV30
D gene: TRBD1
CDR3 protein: CAWSSTGIGEQYF
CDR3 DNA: TGTGCCTGGAGCTCGACAGGGATCGGTGAGCAGTACTTC

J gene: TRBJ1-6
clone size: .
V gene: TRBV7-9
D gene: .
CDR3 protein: CASSHDRFKSPLHF
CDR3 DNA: TGTGCCAGCAGCCACGACAGGTTCAAATCACCCCTCCACTTT

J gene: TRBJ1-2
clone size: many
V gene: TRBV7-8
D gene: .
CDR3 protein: CASNKDRLGGGGTNYGYTF
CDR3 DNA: TGTGCCAGCAACAAAGACCGACTTGGTGGAGGGGGAACCAACTATGGCTACACCTTC

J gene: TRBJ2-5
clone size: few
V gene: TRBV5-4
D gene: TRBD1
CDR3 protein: CASSVIQGLGETQYF
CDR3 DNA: TGTGCCAGCAGCGTCATACAGGGGTTGGGGGAGACCCAGTACTTC

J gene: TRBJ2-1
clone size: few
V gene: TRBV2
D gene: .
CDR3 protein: CAGSREVGNEQFF
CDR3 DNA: TGTGCCGGTAGTCGAGAAGTGGGTAATGAGCAGTTCTTC

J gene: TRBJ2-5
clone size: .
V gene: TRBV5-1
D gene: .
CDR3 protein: CASSRWTANQETQYF
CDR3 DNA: TGCGCCAGCAGCCGCTGGACAGCGAACCAAGAGACCCAGTACTTC

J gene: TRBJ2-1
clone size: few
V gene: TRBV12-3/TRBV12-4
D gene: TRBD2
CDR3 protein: CASSSGTRGWNEQFF
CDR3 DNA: TGTGCCAGCAGTTCCGGGACTAGGGGGTGGAATGAGCAGTTCTTC

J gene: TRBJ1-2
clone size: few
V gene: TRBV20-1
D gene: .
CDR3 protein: CSASPRYGYTF
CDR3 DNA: TGCAGTGCTAGTCCTCGCTATGGCTACACCTTC

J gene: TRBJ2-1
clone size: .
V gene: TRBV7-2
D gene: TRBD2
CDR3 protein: CASSLEGLAGGHEQFF
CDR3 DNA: TGTGCCAGCAGCTTAGAGGGACTAGCGGGGGGGCATGAGCAGTTCTTC

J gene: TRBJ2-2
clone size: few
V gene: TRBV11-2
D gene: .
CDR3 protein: CASSLDLGRDTGELFF
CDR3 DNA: TGTGCCAGCAGCTTAGATCTAGGCAGGGACACCGGGGAGCTGTTTTTT

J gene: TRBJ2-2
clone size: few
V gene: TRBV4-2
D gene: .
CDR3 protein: CASSPHRATNTGELFF
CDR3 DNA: TGTGCCAGCAGCCCGCACAGGGCCACGAACACCGGGGAGCTGTTTTTT

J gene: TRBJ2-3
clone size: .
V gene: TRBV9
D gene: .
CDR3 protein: CASSTTPYTQYF
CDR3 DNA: TGTGCCAGCAGCACCACCCCTTATACGCAGTATTTT

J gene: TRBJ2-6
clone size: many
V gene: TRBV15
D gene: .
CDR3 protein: CATSTSGANVLTF
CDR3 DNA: TGTGCCACCAGCACTTCTGGGGCCAACGTCCTGACTTTC

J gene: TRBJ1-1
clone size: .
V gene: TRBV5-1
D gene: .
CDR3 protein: CASSGAGGAEAFF
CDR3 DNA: TGCGCCAGCAGCGGGGCAGGCGGAGCTGAAGCTTTCTTT

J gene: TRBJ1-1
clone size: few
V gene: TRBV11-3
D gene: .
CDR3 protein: CASSQQGLNTEAFF
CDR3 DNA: TGTGCCAGCAGCCAACAGGGTTTGAACACTGAAGCTTTCTTT

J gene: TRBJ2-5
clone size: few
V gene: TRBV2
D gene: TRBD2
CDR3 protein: CASSADTGGVMKTQYF
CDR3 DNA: TGTGCCAGCAGTGCCGACACCGGGGGGGTTATGAAGACCCAGTACTTC

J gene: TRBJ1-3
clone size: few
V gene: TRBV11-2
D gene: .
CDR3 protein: CASSLGSYSGNTIYF
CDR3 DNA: TGTGCCAGCAGCTTGGGGAGTTACTCTGGAAACACCATATATTTT

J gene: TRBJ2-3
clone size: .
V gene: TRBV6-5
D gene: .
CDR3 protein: CASSYSIPGSTTDTQYF
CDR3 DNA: TGTGCCAGCAGTTACTCGATCCCGGGAAGCACCACAGATACGCAGTATTTT

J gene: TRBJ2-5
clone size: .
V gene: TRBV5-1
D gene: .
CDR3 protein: CASSLEWGAETQYF
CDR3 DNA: TGCGCCAGCAGCTTGGAATGGGGGGCCGAGACCCAGTACTTC

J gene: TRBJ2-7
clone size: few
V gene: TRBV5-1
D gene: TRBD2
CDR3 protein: CASSQGAGAISYEQYF
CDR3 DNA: TGCGCCAGCAGCCAGGGAGCGGGGGCGATCTCCTACGAGCAGTACTTC

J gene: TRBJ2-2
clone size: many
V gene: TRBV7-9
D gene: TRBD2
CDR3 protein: CASRPGLAGTGELFF
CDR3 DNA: TGTGCCAGCAGACCTGGACTAGCGGGCACCGGGGAGCTGTTTTTT

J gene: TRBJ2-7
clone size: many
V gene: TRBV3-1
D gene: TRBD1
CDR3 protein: CASSPPVGQGAREQYF
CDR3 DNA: TGTGCCAGCAGCCCTCCAGTGGGCCAGGGGGCACGGGAGCAGTACTTC

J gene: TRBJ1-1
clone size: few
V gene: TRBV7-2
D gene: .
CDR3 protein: CASSPHATDPEAFF
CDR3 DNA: TGTGCCAGCAGCCCCCATGCCACCGACCCTGAAGCTTTCTTT

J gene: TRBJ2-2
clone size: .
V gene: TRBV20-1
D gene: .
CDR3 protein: CSARDHLAGLGGELFF
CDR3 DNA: TGCAGTGCTAGAGATCACTTGGCAGGGCTCGGCGGGGAGCTGTTTTTT

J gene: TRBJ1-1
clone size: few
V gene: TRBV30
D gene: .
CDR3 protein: CAWSVSWATEAFF
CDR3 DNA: TGTGCCTGGAGTGTATCGTGGGCCACTGAAGCTTTCTTT

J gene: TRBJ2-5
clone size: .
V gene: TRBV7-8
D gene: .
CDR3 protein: CASDGRFQETQYF
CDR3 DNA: TGTGCCAGCGACGGTCGATTTCAGGAGACCCAGTACTTC

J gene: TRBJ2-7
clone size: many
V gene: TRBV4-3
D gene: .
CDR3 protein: CASSPSQAYEQYF
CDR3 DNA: TGCGCCAGCAGCCCCTCACAGGCCTACGAGCAGTACTTC

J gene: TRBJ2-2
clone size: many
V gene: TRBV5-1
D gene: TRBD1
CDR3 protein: CASSPGTVNTGELFF
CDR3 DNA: TGCGCCAGCAGCCCTGGGACAGTAAACACCGGGGAGCTGTTTTTT

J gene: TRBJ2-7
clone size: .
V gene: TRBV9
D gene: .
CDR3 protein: CASSRDGMPREQYF
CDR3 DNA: TGTGCCAGCAGCCGGGACGGAATGCCCCGCGAGCAGTACTTC

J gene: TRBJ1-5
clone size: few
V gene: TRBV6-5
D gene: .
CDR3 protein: CASSSPYSNQPQHF
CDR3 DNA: TGTGCCAGCAGTTCCCCATATAGCAATCAGCCCCAGCATTTT

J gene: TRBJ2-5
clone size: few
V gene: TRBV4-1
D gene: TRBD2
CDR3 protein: CASTPGGGAQYF
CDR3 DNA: TGCGCCAGCACCCCGGGCGGGGGGGCCCAGTACTTC

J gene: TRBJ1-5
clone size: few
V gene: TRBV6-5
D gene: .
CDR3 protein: CASSPGLSQPQHF
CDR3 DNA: TGTGCCAGCAGCCCGGGACTCTCTCAGCCCCAGCATTTT

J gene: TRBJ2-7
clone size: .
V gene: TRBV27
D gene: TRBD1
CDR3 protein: CASSTWTGSPEQYF
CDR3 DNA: TGTGCCAGCAGTACTTGGACAGGTTCGCCCGAGCAGTACTTC

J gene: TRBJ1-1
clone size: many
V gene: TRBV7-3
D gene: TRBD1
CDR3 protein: CASSPAGQGRSGAFF
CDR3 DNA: TGTGCCAGCAGCCCGGCCGGACAGGGAAGGTCAGGAGCTTTCTTT

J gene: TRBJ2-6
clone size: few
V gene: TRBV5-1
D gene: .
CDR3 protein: CASSWTSGANVLTF
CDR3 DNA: TGCGCCAGCAGCTGGACTTCTGGGGCCAACGTCCTGACTTTC

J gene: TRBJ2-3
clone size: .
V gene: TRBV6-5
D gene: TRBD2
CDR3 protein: CASSYLSVSGGTDTQYF
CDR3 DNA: TGTGCCAGCAGTTACCTTTCGGTTAGCGGGGGCACAGATACGCAGTATTTT

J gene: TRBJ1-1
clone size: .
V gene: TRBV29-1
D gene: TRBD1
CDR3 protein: CSVDFPGQMNTEAFF
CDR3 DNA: TGCAGCGTTGATTTTCCGGGACAGATGAACACTGAAGCTTTCTTT

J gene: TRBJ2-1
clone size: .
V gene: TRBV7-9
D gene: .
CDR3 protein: CASSYHEQFF
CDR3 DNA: TGTGCCAGCAGCTACCATGAGCAGTTCTTC

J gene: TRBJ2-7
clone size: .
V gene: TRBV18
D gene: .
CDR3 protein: CASSSGQLDEQYF
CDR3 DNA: TGTGCCAGCTCGTCCGGACAGTTGGACGAGCAGTACTTC

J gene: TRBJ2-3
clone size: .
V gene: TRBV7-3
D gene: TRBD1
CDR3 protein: CASSWDRNTDTQYF
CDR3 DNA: TGTGCCAGCAGCTGGGACAGAAACACAGATACGCAGTATTTT

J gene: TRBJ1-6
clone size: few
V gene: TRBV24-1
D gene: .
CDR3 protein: CATSGGLPHGSPLHF
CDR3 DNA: TGTGCCACCAGTGGTGGACTGCCGCATGGTTCACCCCTCCACTTT

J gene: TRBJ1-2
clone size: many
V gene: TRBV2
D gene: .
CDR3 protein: CASSVGVDYGYTF
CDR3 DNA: TGTGCCAGCAGTGTAGGGGTTGACTATGGCTACACCTTC

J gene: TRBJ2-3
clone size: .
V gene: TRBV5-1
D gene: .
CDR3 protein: CASSLLLLDTQYF
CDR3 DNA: TGCGCCAGCAGCTTGTTGCTATTAGATACGCAGTATTTT

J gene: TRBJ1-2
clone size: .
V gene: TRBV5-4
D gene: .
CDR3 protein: CASSPWGASSDYGYTF
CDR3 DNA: TGTGCCAGCAGCCCCTGGGGGGCCTCCTCGGACTATGGCTACACCTTC

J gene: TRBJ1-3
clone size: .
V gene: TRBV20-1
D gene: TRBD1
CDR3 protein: CSAGDREQSGNTIYF
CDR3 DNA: TGCAGTGCAGGGGACAGGGAACAATCTGGAAACACCATATATTTT

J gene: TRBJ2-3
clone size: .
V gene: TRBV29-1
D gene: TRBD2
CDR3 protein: CSGGTSVADTQYF
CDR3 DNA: TGCAGCGGGGGGACTAGCGTCGCAGATACGCAGTATTTT

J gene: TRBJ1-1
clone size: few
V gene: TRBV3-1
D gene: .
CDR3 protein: CASSPSPGNPEAFF
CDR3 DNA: TGTGCCAGCAGCCCTTCACCAGGGAATCCTGAAGCTTTCTTT

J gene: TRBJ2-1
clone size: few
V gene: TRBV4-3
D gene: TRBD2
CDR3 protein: CASSQARGSGGAIDEQFF
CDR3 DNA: TGCGCCAGCAGCCAAGCCCGCGGTAGCGGGGGGGCCATTGATGAGCAGTTCTTC

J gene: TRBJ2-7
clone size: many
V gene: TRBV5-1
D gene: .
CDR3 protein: CASSLGRLSLRDEQYF
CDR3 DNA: TGCGCCAGCAGCTTAGGTCGACTCTCACTTCGGGACGAGCAGTACTTC

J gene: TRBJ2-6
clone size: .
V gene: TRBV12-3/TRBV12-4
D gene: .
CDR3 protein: CASSLGQPSSGANVLTF
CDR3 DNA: TGTGCCAGCAGTTTAGGGCAGCCATCCTCTGGGGCCAACGTCCTGACTTTC

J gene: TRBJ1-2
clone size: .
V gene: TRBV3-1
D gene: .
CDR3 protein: CASSQGRTEYGYTF
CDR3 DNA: TGTGCCAGCAGCCAAGGCAGGACAGAGTATGGCTACACCTTC

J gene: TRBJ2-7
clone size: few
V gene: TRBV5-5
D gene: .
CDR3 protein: CASSLGAGEYEQYF
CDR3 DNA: TGTGCCAGCAGCTTGGGGGCAGGGGAGTACGAGCAGTACTTC

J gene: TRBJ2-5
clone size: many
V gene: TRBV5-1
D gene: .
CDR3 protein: CATARTPQETQYF
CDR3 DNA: TGCGCCACCGCCCGAACCCCTCAAGAGACCCAGTACTTC